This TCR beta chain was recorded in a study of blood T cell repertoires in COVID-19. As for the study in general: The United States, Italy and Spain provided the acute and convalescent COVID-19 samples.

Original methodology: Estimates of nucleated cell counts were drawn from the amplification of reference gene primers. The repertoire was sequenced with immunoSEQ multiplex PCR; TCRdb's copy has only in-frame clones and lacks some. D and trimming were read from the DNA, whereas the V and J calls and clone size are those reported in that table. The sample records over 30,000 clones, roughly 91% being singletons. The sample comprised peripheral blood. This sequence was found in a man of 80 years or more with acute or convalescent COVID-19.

The CDR3 reads CASSLERNQPQHF. The CDR3 nucleotides are TGTGCCAGCAGCTTAGAGCGGAATCAGCCCCAGCATTTT. The genes are TRBV11-2 and TRBJ1-5; no clear D. This CDR3 contains 13 residues. CDR1 SGHAT and CDR2 FQNNGV come from the germline V gene. V lost 0 bases to trimming and J lost 4 bases, with 4 bases between them.